The sequence of this T cell receptor beta chain was determined in a study of blood T cells in healthy people across ages. The CDR3 sequence is 14 residues long. Germline CDR1 and CDR2: MNHEY and SVGAGI. With a J-beta primer mix and a sample-barcoded 5' primer, a second PCR ran about 7 to 12 cycles. One entry per CDR3 protein results from TCRdb running MiXCR on the 5' RACE reads. The sample consists of roughly 700,000 distinct CDR3 sequences, around 25% of them appearing once. The draw of peripheral blood yielded about 9.4 milliliters from each donor. These same data were also listed under a study on T cells of mothers and their children. This second study says: At around 1.6 ug per 15 ul, all of the extracted RNA went into cDNA synthesis.

The rearrangement links TRBV6-5 to TRBJ2-7, with 13 positions matching TRBD2. The better agreement between TRBJ2-1 and the DNA end casts doubt on the J call. Sequenced material: blood. This receptor was obtained from a boy between 10 and 17 years old in good health. CDR3 residues: CASRELAGGSPQFF. CDR3 coding DNA: TGTGCCAGCAGGGAACTAGCGGGAGGGTCCCCTCAGTTCTTC.